The T cell receptor (beta chain) under discussion was sequenced for a study of blood T cell repertoires in COVID-19. Study details: Italy, Spain and the United States were the sources of the convalescent and acute COVID-19 samples. PBMCs, B-cell-depleted T cells, or T cells were the source of the cDNA or gDNA that made up the material.

As processed by the authors: Cell counts per sample came from amplifying reference gene primers. The repertoire was sequenced with immunoSEQ multiplex PCR; TCRdb's copy has only in-frame clones and lacks some. The V and J calls and clone size are taken from that table; D and trimming were inferred from the DNA. The sample records tens of thousands of clones, less than 90% being singletons. The Seattle patients, enrolled during active infection, were followed longitudinally. The CDR3 is made up of 14 amino acids. The V end lost 6 bases, the J end lost 3 bases, and 11 bases lay between the germline ends. Germline lookup yields CDR1 SEHNR and CDR2 FQNEAQ (reference sequence).

The source material was peripheral blood. The chain uses TRBV7-9 and TRBJ2-2; the D is unclear. The receptor was isolated from a man older than 75 with COVID-19, enrolled during active disease. CDR3 sequence reads: CASSFSGDTGELFF. The CDR3 coding sequence is TGTGCCAGCAGTTTTTCCGGAGACACCGGGGAGCTGTTTTTT.